These 32 T cell receptor beta chains were sequenced from one sample in a study of T cells in Graves' hyperthyroidism and ophthalmopathy. The TCR beta CDR3 regions underwent amplification using RNA transcripts as the source. First-round RT-PCR targeting the TCR CDR3 was performed with the HTBI primer set. TCRdb itself ran the multiplex PCR reads through MiXCR, one entry per CDR3 protein. The sample holds hundreds of thousands of distinct CDR3 sequences, roughly 37% seen once. Sequencing was done on a sample of blood. The receptors come from a man aged 18-30 years with Graves' hyperthyroidism.

V and J are TRBV5-6 and TRBJ1-2; no clear D gene. The V end was cut by 4 bases, the J end by 4 bases, with 17 bases between. This CDR3 comprises 15 residues. CDR1 SGHDT and CDR2 YYEEEE come from the germline V gene. CDR3 in DNA: TGTGCCAGCAGCCCACTGGACTTCCCCCTCTATGGCTACACCTTC. It encodes CASSPLDFPLYGYTF.

The CDR3 here is CASSIGGGNSYEQYF. The CDR3 DNA sequence: TGTGCCAGTAGTATCGGGGGGGGGAACTCCTACGAGCAGTACTTC. The rearrangement links TRBV25-1 to TRBJ2-7, with 8 bases matching TRBD2. The CDR3 consists of 15 residues. Germline V gives CDR1 MGHDK, CDR2 SYGVNS. The J segment lost 0 bases and the V segment lost 9 bases, leaving 10 bases of the junction unmatched.

This clonotype was observed a handful of times. The genes are TRBV12-3 or TRBV12-4 and TRBJ1-2, with D hard to call. The CDR3 spans 12 residues. Trimming removed 7 bases from V and 8 bases from J, with 14 bases in between. The CDR3 here is CASTSRGWGYTF. CDR3 bases: TGTGCCAGCACCTCCCGCGGCTGGGGCTACACCTTC.

The chain carries TRBV20-1 and TRBJ2-7; D might be TRBD1 or TRBD2, each matching 6 bases. V was shortened by 1 base and J by 4 bases, with 17 bases between the two germline ends. This CDR3 contains 15 residues. Germline CDR1 reads DFQATT; CDR2 reads SNEGSKA (reference sequence). The CDR3 here is CSARVTGAPVYEQYF. The CDR3 region has the DNA TGCAGTGCTAGAGTAACGGGGGCCCCAGTGTACGAGCAGTACTTC.

The table lists this clonotype with many counts. The V call is TRBV15, the J call TRBJ2-5; no reliable D call. This CDR3 has 16 amino acids. Germline-derived CDR1 and CDR2 are LNHNV and YYDKDF (reference sequence). Trimming took 0 bases from V and 0 from J, leaving 11 bases between them. DNA for the CDR3: TGTGCCACCAGCAGAGATAGGCCTGAGTACCAAGAGACCCAGTACTTC. Its translation is CATSRDRPEYQETQYF.

The rearrangement links TRBV29-1 to TRBJ1-3, with D perhaps TRBD1 (5 bases). The V end was cut by 5 bases, the J end by 3 bases, with 17 bases between. Germline CDR1 is SQVTM and CDR2 is ANQGSEA. The CDR3 is 15 residues long. CDR3 in DNA: TGCAGCGTTTTTCGTGGTGGGGACGATGGAAACACCATATATTTT. This encodes CSVFRGGDDGNTIYF.

The chain links TRBV13 to TRBJ1-4, with D possibly matching TRBD1 (6 bases). Per the germline V gene, CDR1 is PRHDT and CDR2 is FYEKMQ (reference sequence). Deletions cut 5 bases from V and 5 bases from J, with 12 bases between. CDR3 size: 14 residues. The CDR3 spells CASSPQGKNEKLFF. In nucleotides, the CDR3 is TGTGCCAGCAGCCCACAGGGTAAAAATGAAAAACTGTTTTTT.

This clonotype has a handful of counts. The chain recombines TRBV2 with TRBJ1-1; TRBD1 agrees at 12 bases. CDR1 SNHLY and CDR2 FYNNEI come from the germline V gene. Trimming removed 7 bases from V and 14 bases from J; junction bases left unmatched: 20. The CDR3 has 16 residues. The CDR3 protein is CASNPGTGGRSKGPFF. DNA of the CDR3: TGTGCCAGCAACCCCGGGACAGGGGGCAGGTCCAAGGGGCCCTTCTTT.

A few counts support this clonotype. The CDR3 nucleotides read TGCAGTGCTAGACAGTTGGGGCAGTACTTC. This translates into CSARQLGQYF. The chain is built from TRBV20-1 and TRBJ2-7; no clear D gene. CDR1 is DFQATT, CDR2 SNEGSKA, per germline (reference sequence). This CDR3 contains 10 residues. V was pared by 2 bases and J by 9 bases, with 8 bases between.

CDR3 in amino acids: CASSSPLELHGYTF. CDR3 nucleotide sequence: TGTGCCAGCAGTTCTCCTCTTGAACTGCACGGCTACACCTTC. This chain links TRBV12-3 or TRBV12-4 with TRBJ1-2, with D unclear. The CDR3 has 14 residues. V was cut by 4 bases and J by 8 bases, with 17 bases left in between.

This clonotype was seen more than once but under ten times. The J gene is TRBJ1-1, the V gene TRBV2, with 10 bases lining up with TRBD1. V shed 6 bases, J shed 6 bases, and the junction held 4 bases outside the gene matches. The germline CDR1 and CDR2 sequences are SNHLY and FYNNEI. There are 13 residues in the CDR3. As DNA, the CDR3 is TGTGCCAGCAGCGGACAGGGGGAGGCTGAAGCTTTCTTT. The encoded protein is CASSGQGEAEAFF.

This clonotype came up a few times. The V and J genes are TRBV9 and TRBJ2-5; 7 bases map to TRBD1. The CDR3 length is 15 residues. Trimming removed 3 bases from V and 1 base from J; junction bases left unmatched: 6. Germline CDR1 SGDLS, CDR2 YYNGEE. The CDR3 DNA follows: TGTGCCAGCAGCGCCTCCGGGACAGCCCAAGAGACCCAGTACTTC. Protein sequence: CASSASGTAQETQYF.

This clonotype occurred a few times. The chain carries TRBV14 and TRBJ1-6, with a possible D match to TRBD1 (5 bases). This CDR3 comprises 15 residues. The germline CDR1 and CDR2 sequences are SGHDN and FVKESK. Trimming took off 0 bases at V and 6 bases at J, with 9 bases between the two ends. The CDR3 loop is CASSQDGTSNSPLHF. The CDR3 coding sequence is TGTGCCAGCAGCCAAGACGGGACTAGTAATTCACCCCTCCACTTT.

To note about this clonotype: One end of the junction is discordant with germline, which a read error may explain. The J gene is TRBJ1-1, the V gene TRBV12-3 or TRBV12-4; no clear D. The CDR3 sequence is 13 residues long. Written as DNA, the CDR3 is TGTGTCAGCAGTTCGAGCGAGGGCACTGAAGCTTTCTTT. This codes for CVSSSSEGTEAFF.

The genes are TRBV9 and TRBJ2-5; 9 bases map to TRBD2. CDR3 size: 16 residues. The V and J ends lost 0 bases and 1 base, in that order; junction bases with no gene match: 4. Germline values: CDR1 SGDLS, CDR2 YYNGEE. CDR3 DNA sequence: TGTGCCAGCAGCGTAGGTAGTAGCGGGGGCCAAGAGACCCAGTACTTC. Encoded protein: CASSVGSSGGQETQYF.

This clonotype was observed a handful of times. The chain has TRBV4-3 and TRBJ2-7, with 12 bases lining up with TRBD2. The CDR3 contains 18 residues. Trimming took 1 base from V and 2 from J; bases not matched to a gene: 9. Germline V gives CDR1 LGHNA, CDR2 YSLEER. CDR3 nucleotides: TGCGCCAGCAGCCAAGCGTCTAGCGGGAGGGCCACCGCCTACGAGCAGTACTTC. It encodes CASSQASSGRATAYEQYF.

In its sample, this clonotype was seen many times. One end of the junction does not line up with germline, which may come from a read error. The rearrangement links TRBV7-7 to TRBJ2-7; no clear D gene. This CDR3 has 13 residues. The V gene's germline CDR1 is SSHAT and CDR2 FNYEAQ (reference sequence). The CDR3 region is CASSLSYGYEQYF. Here the CDR3 DNA reads TGTGCTAGCAGCTTATCGTATGGCTACGAGCAGTACTTC.

The chain joins TRBV20-1 to TRBJ1-2, with 7 bases lining up with TRBD1. Germline CDR1 and CDR2: DFQATT and SNEGSKA (reference sequence). Trimming removed 6 bases from V and 6 bases from J; junction bases left unmatched: 16. The CDR3 totals 15 residues. This chain's CDR3 is CSARTMGDRDDGYTF. The CDR3 bases are TGCAGTGCGAGGACGATGGGCGACAGGGATGATGGCTACACCTTC.

The chain employs TRBV25-1 and TRBJ1-1; no clear D gene. Germline V gene sequence: CDR1 MGHDK, CDR2 SYGVNS. Deletions cut 8 bases from V and 1 base from J, with 8 bases between. This CDR3 is 12 amino acids long. CDR3 amino acids: CASLDPNTEAFF. As DNA, the CDR3 is TGTGCCAGCTTGGACCCGAACACTGAAGCTTTCTTT. Supplemented by reference TRBV25-1 and TRBJ1-1, the full variable domain reads EADIYQTPRYLVIGTGKKITLECSQTMGHDKMYWYQQDPGMELHLIHYSYGVNSTEKGDLSSESTVSRIRTEHFPLTLESARPSHTSQYLCASLDPNTEAFFGQGTRLTVV.

This clonotype was seen a handful of times. The chain combines TRBV11-3 with TRBJ2-7, with 7 bases that match TRBD1. The CDR3 is 15 amino acids. The germline gives CDR1 SGHNT, CDR2 YENEEA. V was clipped by 5 bases and J by 2 bases; unmatched bases: 9. CDR3 nucleotides: TGTGCCAGCAGCCCCCGGGACAGTCTCACCTACGAGCAGTACTTC. As protein: CASSPRDSLTYEQYF.

V gene TRBV11-1 combines with J gene TRBJ2-7; 7 bases are shared with TRBD1. This CDR3 is 15 amino acids long. From germline, CDR1 is SGHAT and CDR2 FQDESV (reference sequence). J lost 7 bases, V lost 1 base, and 10 bases had no gene match. This chain's CDR3 is CASSLGWDSQNEQYF. The CDR3 DNA follows: TGTGCCAGCAGCTTAGGTTGGGACAGCCAGAATGAGCAGTACTTC.

This clonotype has only a few counts. Germline and junction disagree at one end, which may indicate a read error. V is TRBV10-2 and J is TRBJ2-2; TRBD2 is a possible D gene (5 bases). Germline V CDR1 and CDR2: WSHSY, SAAADI. The CDR3 length is 16 residues. In DNA form, the CDR3 reads TGTGCCAGCAGCGGCCGACTGTTAGCAGCCACCGGGGAGCTGTTTTTT. Translation gives CASSGRLLAATGELFF.

Of note for this clonotype: This could be a read error, since a much larger clone is one nucleotide away. The chain couples TRBV10-2 to TRBJ1-1; the match to TRBD1 covers 8 bases. This CDR3 contains 15 residues. Germline assignment: CDR1 WSHSY and CDR2 SAAADI. The CDR3 spells CAGSERTGRDTEAFF. Written as DNA, the CDR3 is TGCGCCGGCAGTGAGAGGACAGGGAGGGACACTGAAGCTTTCTTT.

V is TRBV20-1 and J is TRBJ2-7, with D possibly being TRBD1 (6 bases). Germline V gene lookup returns CDR1 DFQATT and CDR2 SNEGSKA (reference sequence). The length of the CDR3 is 14 residues. V lost 2 bases and J lost 3, with 14 bases in between. The CDR3 loop reads CSARFLGRGYEQYF. The DNA of the CDR3 is TGCAGTGCTAGATTTCTGGGCAGGGGCTACGAGCAGTACTTC.

This clonotype was recorded a few times. The chain carries TRBV5-1 and TRBJ2-7; TRBD1 agrees at 10 bases. CDR3 length: 14 amino acids. The germline V gene encodes CDR1 SGHRS and CDR2 YFSETQ. V dropped 4 bases and J dropped 5; count of bases not matched to a gene: 6. CDR3 DNA: TGCGCCAGCAGCGGGGGACAGGGGAGACACGAGCAGTACTTC. This gives the protein CASSGGQGRHEQYF.

This clonotype was picked up a small number of times. This sequence joins TRBV4-1 and TRBJ2-7, with D possibly being TRBD1 or TRBD2 (6 bases each). The CDR3 is 15 residues long. Trimming removed 1 base at V and 6 bases at J, with 16 bases between. Per germline, CDR1 MGHRA and CDR2 YSYEKL. The CDR3 DNA is TGCGCCAGCAGCCAAGCTCAAGGGGGGCAGAGCGAGCAGTACTTC. This translates into CASSQAQGGQSEQYF.

In its sample, this clonotype was seen many times. The chain combines TRBV12-3 or TRBV12-4 with TRBJ1-2, with no clear D. V lost 4 bases and J 8 bases, leaving 14 bases between the germline ends. The CDR3 consists of 13 residues. CDR3 nucleotides: TGTGCCAGCAGTTCCCCAAATTTCCTGGGCTACACCTTC. Its translation is CASSSPNFLGYTF.

The sample holds one count of this clonotype. CDR3 amino acids: CASSRTGIPEQYF. CDR3 coding DNA: TGTGCCAGCAGCCGGACAGGGATCCCCGAGCAGTACTTC. J is TRBJ2-7 and V is TRBV7-9, with 8 bases fitting TRBD1. Germline CDR1 SEHNR, CDR2 FQNEAQ (reference sequence). The length of the CDR3 is 13 residues. J gave up 6 bases and V 5 bases, and 6 bases lay outside the gene matches. Variable domain in full (rest from reference TRBV7-9 and TRBJ2-7): DTGVSQNPRHKITKRGQNVTFRCDPISEHNRLYWYRQTLGQGPEFLTYFQNEAQLEKSRLLSDRFSAERPKGSFSTLEIQRTEQGDSAMYLCASSRTGIPEQYFGPGTRLTVT.

This clonotype was counted only a few times. The rearrangement uses TRBV19 and TRBJ2-7; D unresolved. CDR3 length: 14 amino acids. Germline V gene data show CDR1 as LNHDA and CDR2 as SQIVND (reference sequence). V lost 1 base and J lost 1, with 8 bases in between. The CDR3 region is CASSIGSESYEQYF. The DNA of the CDR3 is TGTGCCAGTAGTATAGGGTCCGAATCCTACGAGCAGTACTTC.

V is TRBV7-2 and J is TRBJ1-2, with D unclear. From germline, CDR1 is SGHTA and CDR2 FQGNSA. The V end lost 7 bases, the J end lost 5 bases, and 17 bases lay between the germline ends. This CDR3 region has 14 residues. The CDR3 DNA follows: TGTGCCAGCACTTCCCCCCCGGAAAAGTATGGCTACACCTTC. Its translation: CASTSPPEKYGYTF.

On this clonotype: One end of the junction is discordant with germline, which a read error may explain. The chain links TRBV11-2 to TRBJ2-7, with 9 bases identical to TRBD1. From germline, CDR1 is SGHAT and CDR2 FQNNGV. The CDR3 length is 14 residues. CDR3 sequence (DNA): TGCGCCAGCAGCCAATCGGGACAGGGCTACGAGCAGTACTTC. This sequence encodes CASSQSGQGYEQYF. Full variable domain (rest looked up from reference TRBV11-2 and TRBJ2-7): EAGVAQSPRYKIIEKRQSVAFWCNPISGHATLYWYQQILGQGPKLLIQFQNNGVVDDSQLPKDRFSAERLKGVDSTLKIQPAKLEDSAVYLCASSQSGQGYEQYFGPGTRLTVT.

This clonotype was seen ten or more times. The J gene is TRBJ1-1, the V gene TRBV9, with D hard to call. V lost 0 bases and J 1 base, leaving 7 bases between the germline ends. There are 14 residues in the CDR3. The germline gives CDR1 SGDLS, CDR2 YYNGEE. In nucleotides, the CDR3 is TGTGCCAGCAGCGTAGAAGCCCGGAACACTGAAGCTTTCTTT. It translates to CASSVEARNTEAFF.